These T cell receptor beta chains were read from a single sample in a study of graft-versus-host responses after intestinal transplantation. Sequencing used immunoSEQ multiplex PCR; TCRdb keeps in-frame clones, though not all of them. The data show more than 85,000 clones, around 95% seen once. Their antigens remain unidentified. The sample in question was unstimulated CD8+ T cells sorted from spleen or lymph node cells, obtained before intestinal transplant. The receptors shown here come from a human donor who received an intestinal transplant. Each CDR3 is given with its conserved first and last residue. The order of the fields is clone size, D gene, J gene, V gene, CDR3 protein, CDR3 DNA. A D gene is named only where the DNA matches it firmly. Not all rows give a size; the values are once, few, many and, for expanded clones, a class.

clone_size: NA
d_call: NA
j_call: TRBJ2-3
v_call: TRBV2
cdr3_aa: CASSVGGALLDTQYF
cdr3_nt: TGTGCCAGCAGTGTGGGGGGGGCTCTGTTGGATACGCAGTATTTT

clone_size: NA
d_call: NA
j_call: TRBJ2-2
v_call: TRBV10-2
cdr3_aa: CASRRETNTGELFF
cdr3_nt: TGCGCCAGCCGGCGCGAGACGAACACCGGGGAGCTGTTTTTT

clone_size: NA
d_call: NA
j_call: TRBJ1-1
v_call: TRBV19
cdr3_aa: CASRLSMNTEAFF
cdr3_nt: TGTGCCAGTAGACTGTCTATGAACACTGAAGCTTTCTTT

clone_size: NA
d_call: TRBD1
j_call: TRBJ2-7
v_call: TRBV9
cdr3_aa: CASSVTGTASYEQYF
cdr3_nt: TGTGCCAGCAGCGTAACCGGGACAGCATCCTACGAGCAGTACTTC

clone_size: NA
d_call: NA
j_call: TRBJ2-3
v_call: TRBV15
cdr3_aa: CATSNGGSTDTQYF
cdr3_nt: TGTGCCACCAGCAACGGGGGAAGCACAGATACGCAGTATTTT

clone_size: NA
d_call: NA
j_call: TRBJ2-7
v_call: TRBV19
cdr3_aa: CASSIGDGAYEQYF
cdr3_nt: TGTGCCAGTAGTATCGGGGACGGGGCCTACGAGCAGTACTTC

clone_size: NA
d_call: TRBD1
j_call: TRBJ2-7
v_call: TRBV30
cdr3_aa: CAWSGTGWSEQYF
cdr3_nt: TGTGCCTGGAGTGGGACAGGGTGGTCTGAGCAGTACTTC

clone_size: NA
d_call: NA
j_call: TRBJ2-4
v_call: TRBV29-1
cdr3_aa: CSVEDPLGVPISAKNIQYF
cdr3_nt: TGCAGCGTTGAAGATCCCCTGGGGGTACCTATTTCAGCCAAAAACATTCAGTACTTC

clone_size: once
d_call: NA
j_call: TRBJ1-5
v_call: TRBV5-3
cdr3_aa: CARSFNRTLSNQPQHF
cdr3_nt: TGTGCCAGAAGCTTTAACAGGACCCTTAGCAATCAGCCCCAGCATTTT

clone_size: few
d_call: NA
j_call: TRBJ2-1
v_call: TRBV7-9
cdr3_aa: CASSSTGQYNEQFF
cdr3_nt: TGTGCCAGCAGCTCAACAGGGCAGTACAATGAGCAGTTCTTC

clone_size: NA
d_call: NA
j_call: TRBJ2-3
v_call: TRBV19
cdr3_aa: CASSIAKRVTDTQYF
cdr3_nt: TGTGCCAGTAGTATAGCAAAGCGGGTCACAGATACGCAGTATTTT

clone_size: once
d_call: NA
j_call: TRBJ2-1
v_call: TRBV2
cdr3_aa: CATLGYNEQFF
cdr3_nt: TGTGCCACATTGGGGTACAATGAGCAGTTCTTC

clone_size: NA
d_call: NA
j_call: TRBJ2-5
v_call: TRBV13
cdr3_aa: CASSLEEGRVGETQYF
cdr3_nt: TGTGCCAGCAGCTTAGAAGAGGGGCGGGTTGGAGAGACCCAGTACTTC

clone_size: few
d_call: NA
j_call: TRBJ1-3
v_call: TRBV13
cdr3_aa: CASSLGGGAGNTIYF
cdr3_nt: TGTGCCAGCAGCTTAGGTGGGGGCGCGGGAAACACCATATATTTT